This T cell receptor (beta chain) was captured in a study of tissue T cells after allogeneic stem cell transplantation. Relative to its sample, this clone is large (0.1 to 1%). Gene names are mouse gene names. Read coverage stops 1 residue before the CDR3 terminus; the germline J gene supplies the remainder. J gave up 7 bases and V 5 bases, and 1 base lay outside the gene matches. The germline V gene has CDR1 SGHSA and CDR2 FRNQAP. There are 12 residues in the CDR3. Described time point: mouse harvest day 14 after allogeneic transplant. The graft held 10^6 splenic CD5+ T cells and 10^7 T-cell-depleted bone marrow cells. TCRdb keeps only in-frame clones here, not all; method: immunoSEQ multiplex PCR. The data show roughly 1,500 clones, 48% seen once.

The V gene is TRBV16, the J gene TRBJ2-7, with TRBD1 identical over 11 bases. Sequencing was performed on spleen. This clonotype was obtained from a female BALB/c mouse given C57BL/6 T cells with graft-versus-host disease after an allogeneic hematopoietic cell transplant. Incomplete CDR3 DNA: TGTGCAAGCAGCCGGGACAGGGGGGAACAGTAC. Protein: CASSRDRGEQY. The CDR3 as a whole reads CASSRDRGEQYF.